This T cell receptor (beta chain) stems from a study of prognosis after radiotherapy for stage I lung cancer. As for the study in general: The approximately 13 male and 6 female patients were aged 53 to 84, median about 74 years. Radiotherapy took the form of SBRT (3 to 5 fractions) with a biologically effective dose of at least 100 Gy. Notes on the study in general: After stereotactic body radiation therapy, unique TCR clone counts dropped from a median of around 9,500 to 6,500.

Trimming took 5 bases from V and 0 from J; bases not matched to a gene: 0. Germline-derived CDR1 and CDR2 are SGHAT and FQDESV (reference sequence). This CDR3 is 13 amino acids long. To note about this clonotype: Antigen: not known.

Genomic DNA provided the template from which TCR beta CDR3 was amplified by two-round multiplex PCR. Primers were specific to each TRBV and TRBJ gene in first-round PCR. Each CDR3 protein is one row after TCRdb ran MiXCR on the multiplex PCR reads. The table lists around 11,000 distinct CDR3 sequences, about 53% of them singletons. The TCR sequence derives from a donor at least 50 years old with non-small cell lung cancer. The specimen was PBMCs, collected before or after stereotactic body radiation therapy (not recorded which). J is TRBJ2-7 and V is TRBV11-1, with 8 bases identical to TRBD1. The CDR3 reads CASSTGGSYEQYF. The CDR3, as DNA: TGTGCCAGCAGCACAGGGGGCTCCTACGAGCAGTACTTC.